The present entry profiles one T cell receptor beta chain with its context. Its target is not known. A read error may produce the germline difference seen at one junction end. This entry comes from a study of tumor-infiltrating lymphocytes in primary liver carcinoma. The length of the CDR3 is 18 residues. Germline loops: CDR1 SQVTM, CDR2 ANQGSEA. Alongside blood RNA obtained from unsorted whole blood, germline DNA was also extracted. Researchers reported drawing around 3.8 milliliters of peripheral blood before surgery. The study, taken as a whole, reports: In the absence of sorting, bulk samples left CD4+ and CD8+ repertoires uncompared.

A constant-region primer served to make TCR beta cDNA from roughly 460 ng total RNA. Three nested multiplex PCR rounds, a slightly modified ARM-PCR method, built the TCR beta libraries. The first two PCR rounds used TRBV1-TRBV30 primers with a Cbeta primer, about 9 cycles each. Via MiXCR, TCRdb re-called the multiplex PCR reads, giving one row per CDR3 protein. The sample has more than 150,000 distinct CDR3 sequences; around 60% are singletons. The gene calls are TRBV29-1 and TRBJ2-1; maybe TRBD1 (5 bases). The origin of this receptor is a man aged 40-49 years with primary liver carcinoma and hepatitis B virus infection. The sample taken for sequencing was peripheral blood. The CDR3 nucleotides read TGCAACGTTTTTCCCCCGCATGGGGCCCTTACCCTTTACAATGAGCAGTTCTTC. Encoded protein: CNVFPPHGALTLYNEQFF.